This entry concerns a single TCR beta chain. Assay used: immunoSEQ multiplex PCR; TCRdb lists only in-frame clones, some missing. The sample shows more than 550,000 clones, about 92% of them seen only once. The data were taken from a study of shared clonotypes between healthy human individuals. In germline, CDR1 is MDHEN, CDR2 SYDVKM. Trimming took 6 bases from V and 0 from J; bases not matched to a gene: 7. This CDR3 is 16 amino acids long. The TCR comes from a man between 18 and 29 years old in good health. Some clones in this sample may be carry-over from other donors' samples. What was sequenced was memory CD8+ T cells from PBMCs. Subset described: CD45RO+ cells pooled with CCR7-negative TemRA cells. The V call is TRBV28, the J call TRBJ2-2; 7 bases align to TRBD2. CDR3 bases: TGTGCCAGCAGCCGGGGACTAAGTACGAACACCGGGGAGCTGTTTTTT. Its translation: CASSRGLSTNTGELFF.